The entry that follows covers one T cell receptor beta chain sequence. Its target is not known. A second 7 to 11 cycle PCR used barcoded and J-beta primers. A single record per CDR3 protein comes from TCRdb applying MiXCR to the 5' RACE reads. The table shows hundreds of thousands of distinct CDR3 sequences, with about 61% occurring only once. Trimming pared 1 base from V and 0 bases from J, leaving 15 bases between. Looked up from germline, CDR1 is SGHTA and CDR2 is FQGTGA. The length of the CDR3 is 17 residues. This entry is derived from a study of blood T cells in healthy people across ages. Broader study findings: Underestimates were what the diversity estimates from one million T cells were considered to be. Strongly correlated with naive T cell percentage was TCR beta diversity.

The sample consisted of blood. The TCR was taken from a man aged 40-55 years in good health. The chain couples TRBV7-3 to TRBJ1-2, with D possibly being TRBD1 (5 bases). The CDR3 here is CASSLRSRQRANYGYTF. The DNA of the CDR3 is TGTGCCAGCAGCTTAAGAAGTCGACAGCGTGCTAACTATGGCTACACCTTC.